This TCR beta chain was identified in a study of cytomegalovirus exposure and HLA in healthy donors. The PCR made use of 60 Vbeta and 13 Jbeta primers. The repertoire was sequenced with immunoSEQ multiplex PCR; TCRdb's copy has only in-frame clones and lacks some. This sample yields some 140,000 clones, of which just under 90% are seen a single time; about 5% belongs to the top ten. About this clone itself: Antigen specificity is unknown.

Study observations and caveats: Among CMV-associated TCR beta chains, most appeared HLA-restricted in a later analysis. In a later analysis, compared with equally common non-associated chains, HLA-associated beta chains were more expanded.

CDR3 length: 13 amino acids. The germline CDR1 and CDR2 sequences are SNHLY and FYNNEI. V shed 6 bases, J shed 4 bases, and the junction held 3 bases outside the gene matches. The clonotype comes from a woman in her 30s in good health and CMV-seronegative. This sequence joins TRBV2 and TRBJ1-3; 7 bases fit TRBD1. The specimen was PBMCs. For the CDR3, the DNA is TGTGCCAGCAGCCGGGACAGAGGAAACACCATATATTTT. This sequence encodes CASSRDRGNTIYF. Looking up the rest from reference TRBV2 and TRBJ1-3 gives the full variable domain: EPEVTQTPSHQVTQMGQEVILRCVPISNHLYFYWYRQILGQKVEFLVSFYNNEISEKSEIFDDQFSVERPDGSNFTLKIRSTKLEDSAMYFCASSRDRGNTIYFGEGSWLTVV.